A single sample is the source of the 23 T cell receptor beta chains below, sequenced in a study of T cells in Graves' hyperthyroidism and ophthalmopathy. Researchers took RNA transcripts and amplified the TCR beta CDR3 regions from them. A first-round RT-PCR of the TCR CDR3 used the HTBI primer set. TCRdb analysed the multiplex PCR reads with MiXCR anew, one entry per CDR3 protein. The sample shows almost 350,000 distinct CDR3 sequences, 15% to 20% of them seen only once. The sample taken for sequencing was blood. These TCRs come from a woman aged 40 to 55 with Graves' ophthalmopathy.

This clonotype appeared many times. V and J are TRBV9 and TRBJ2-7; D might be TRBD1 (6 bases). Looked up from germline, CDR1 is SGDLS and CDR2 is YYNGEE. There are 15 residues in the CDR3. Trimming pared 3 bases from V and 0 bases from J, leaving 13 bases between. The CDR3 nucleotides read TGTGCCAGCAGCGCGGGTGACAGGAGCTCCTACGAGCAGTACTTC. Protein: CASSAGDRSSYEQYF.

This chain joins TRBV28 and TRBJ2-3; 9 bases are a match to TRBD2. Losses at the gene ends were 6 bases for V and 2 bases for J; bases not matched to a gene: 9. The CDR3 length is 16 residues. Per germline, CDR1 MDHEN and CDR2 SYDVKM. CDR3 sequence: CASSMSGRTSTDTQYF. CDR3 nucleotide sequence: TGTGCCAGCAGCATGAGCGGGAGGACGTCCACAGATACGCAGTATTTT.

This clonotype was observed many times. The chain links TRBV29-1 to TRBJ2-7; D is possibly TRBD1 or TRBD2 (5 bases each). The V gene's germline CDR1 is SQVTM and CDR2 ANQGSEA. V dropped 5 bases and J dropped 3 bases, with 17 bases sitting between them. The CDR3 is made up of 14 amino acids. CDR3 in amino acids: CSVRPRDGSYEQYF. The CDR3 bases are TGCAGCGTTCGGCCCCGGGACGGAAGCTACGAGCAGTACTTC.

This clonotype has at least ten counts. The V call is TRBV29-1, the J call TRBJ2-2, with TRBD1 matching over 10 bases. The CDR3 has 15 amino acids. Per germline, CDR1 SQVTM and CDR2 ANQGSEA. V was pared by 3 bases and J by 3 bases, with 4 bases of the junction left unmatched. CDR3 in amino acids: CSVDSGTGDTGELFF. The CDR3 DNA reads as TGCAGCGTTGACTCCGGGACAGGGGACACCGGGGAGCTGTTTTTT.

This clonotype has ten or more counts. The chain joins TRBV30 to TRBJ1-5; D gene uncertain. CDR3 length equals 13 residues. CDR1 is GTSNPN, CDR2 SVGIG, per germline (reference sequence). V gave up 5 bases and J gave up 5 bases, with 13 bases separating them. In DNA, the CDR3 is TGTGCCTGGGGAGTGGGTCTCGATCAGCCCCAGCATTTT. Its translation: CAWGVGLDQPQHF.

The sample holds many counts of this clonotype. This chain uses TRBV28 with TRBJ2-4; 7 bases align to TRBD1. V was clipped by 4 bases and J by 8 bases; unmatched bases: 11. The germline V gene has CDR1 MDHEN and CDR2 SYDVKM. The length of the CDR3 is 15 residues. The chain's CDR3 is CASSSPHPGTDIQYF. In DNA, the CDR3 is TGTGCCAGCAGTTCTCCTCACCCCGGGACAGACATTCAGTACTTC.

There are many counts of this clonotype. The chain employs TRBV6-1 and TRBJ2-4; D is possibly TRBD2 (6 bases). Per the germline V gene, CDR1 is MNHNS and CDR2 is SASEGT. Trimming removed 0 bases from V and 2 bases from J, with 11 bases in between. This CDR3 is 16 amino acids long. CDR3 sequence (DNA): TGTGCCAGCAGTGAAGCCTCGGGGGTCTCCAAAAACATTCAGTACTTC. This gives the protein CASSEASGVSKNIQYF.

The sample holds many counts of this clonotype. The gene calls are TRBV7-9 and TRBJ2-7; D is perhaps TRBD2 (6 bases). V dropped 5 bases and J dropped 5 bases, with 19 bases sitting between them. Germline V CDR1 and CDR2: SEHNR, FQNEAQ (reference sequence). There are 15 residues in the CDR3. The CDR3 loop is CASSPQPGEVDEQYF. CDR3 nucleotides: TGTGCCAGCAGCCCCCAGCCGGGAGAGGTCGACGAGCAGTACTTC.

This clonotype was counted many times. The chain has TRBV4-1 and TRBJ2-5; TRBD1 is a possible D gene (5 bases). With 4 bases removed from V and 2 bases from J, the gap between germline ends came to 8 bases. The length of the CDR3 is 13 residues. CDR1 is MGHRA, CDR2 YSYEKL, per germline. CDR3 region: CASSRQLQETQYF. As DNA, the CDR3 is TGCGCCAGCAGCCGACAGTTACAAGAGACCCAGTACTTC.

The sample holds many counts of this clonotype. The V and J genes are TRBV6-5 and TRBJ1-3, with D unresolved. V shed 8 bases and J shed 2 bases, with 10 bases lying between them. This CDR3 region has 13 residues. Per the germline V gene, CDR1 is MNHEY and CDR2 is SVGAGI. The CDR3 nucleotides read TGTGCCAGCGGGGTGGATCCTGGAAACACCATATATTTT. It yields the protein CASGVDPGNTIYF.

This clonotype showed up many times. The rearrangement joins TRBV28 to TRBJ2-7; 10 nucleotides agree with TRBD1. This CDR3 comprises 14 residues. Germline CDR1 is MDHEN and CDR2 is SYDVKM. The V segment lost 5 bases and the J segment 5 bases; nucleotides outside the gene matches: 6. The CDR3 here is CASSTGTGVHEQYF. CDR3 bases: TGTGCCAGCAGTACCGGGACAGGGGTGCACGAGCAGTACTTC. The full variable domain, completed using reference TRBV28 and TRBJ2-7, is DVKVTQSSRYLVKRTGEKVFLECVQDMDHENMFWYRQDPGLGLRLIYFSYDVKMKEKGDIPEGYSVSREKKERFSLILESASTNQTSMYLCASSTGTGVHEQYFGPGTRLTVT.

This clonotype was picked up one time. The chain is built from TRBV15 and TRBJ2-2; 7 nucleotides agree with TRBD1. CDR3 size: 17 residues. Germline-derived CDR1 and CDR2 are LNHNV and YYDKDF (reference sequence). J was trimmed by 2 bases and V by 0 bases; bases with no gene match: 6. The CDR3 DNA follows: TGTGCCACCAGCAGAGATCGCGGACAGGAAAACACCGGGGAGCTGTTTTTT. Translation gives CATSRDRGQENTGELFF. Using reference TRBV15 and TRBJ2-2 for the parts outside the CDR3, the full variable domain is DAMVIQNPRYQVTQFGKPVTLSCSQTLNHNVMYWYQQKSSQAPKLLFHYYDKDFNNEADTPDNFQSRRPNTSFCFLDIRSPGLGDTAMYLCATSRDRGQENTGELFFGEGSRLTVL.

This clonotype was found a few times. This chain links TRBV9 with TRBJ2-3; perhaps TRBD2 as D (5 bases). CDR1 and CDR2 from the germline V gene are SGDLS and YYNGEE. This CDR3 is 14 amino acids long. V was trimmed by 0 bases and J by 4 bases, leaving 9 bases between them. CDR3 protein: CASSVATRADTQYF. The CDR3 nucleotides read TGTGCCAGCAGCGTAGCTACGAGGGCAGATACGCAGTATTTT.

This clonotype was picked up many times. The chain has TRBV11-2 and TRBJ2-1; 8 bases match TRBD2. Losses at the gene ends were 0 bases for V and 2 bases for J; bases not matched to a gene: 6. Germline V CDR1 and CDR2: SGHAT, FQNNGV. The CDR3 has 17 residues. CDR3 sequence reads: CASSLDRAGGAYNEQFF. CDR3 nucleotide sequence: TGTGCCAGCAGCTTAGATAGGGCGGGAGGAGCCTACAATGAGCAGTTCTTC. The full variable domain, rest sourced from reference TRBV11-2 and TRBJ2-1, is EAGVAQSPRYKIIEKRQSVAFWCNPISGHATLYWYQQILGQGPKLLIQFQNNGVVDDSQLPKDRFSAERLKGVDSTLKIQPAKLEDSAVYLCASSLDRAGGAYNEQFFGPGTRLTVL.

This clonotype was recorded many times. The chain links TRBV24-1 to TRBJ2-7, with 12 bases lining up with TRBD2. The ends lost 5 bases at V and 3 bases at J; junction bases unmatched: 7. The CDR3 runs 16 residues. Germline V gene lookup returns CDR1 KGHDR and CDR2 SFDVKD. The CDR3 DNA reads TGTGCCACCAGTGGCCCGACTAGCGGGAGTATCTACGAGCAGTACTTC. This gives the protein CATSGPTSGSIYEQYF.

This clonotype has ten or more counts. Its ends do not fully match the called genes, so a read error is possible. The chain recombines TRBV2 with TRBJ2-7; no reliable D call. Germline CDR1 is SNHLY and CDR2 is FYNNEI. The CDR3 covers 12 residues. CDR3 residues: CASSVKASEQYF. DNA of the CDR3: TGCGCCAGCAGTGTCAAAGCGAGTGAGCAGTACTTC.

Many counts were recorded for this clonotype. The chain carries TRBV6-5 and TRBJ1-1; D is possibly TRBD1 (5 bases). Trimming stripped 0 bases from V and 4 bases from J, with 12 bases between. This CDR3 has 15 residues. Germline V lookup: CDR1 MNHEY, CDR2 SVGAGI. CDR3 DNA sequence: TGTGCCAGCAGTTACTCGCCGGGACCTAGCACTGAAGCTTTCTTT. This translates into CASSYSPGPSTEAFF.

This clonotype was seen repeatedly, ten times or more. The gene calls are TRBV20-1 and TRBJ2-7; no clear D. V lost 5 bases to trimming and J lost 1 base, with 3 bases between them. Germline CDR1 and CDR2: DFQATT and SNEGSKA (reference sequence). This CDR3 comprises 10 residues. The CDR3 sequence: CSAGSYEQYF. The CDR3 nucleotides read TGCAGTGCTGGATCCTACGAGCAGTACTTC.

The table lists this clonotype with many counts. The chain uses TRBV30 and TRBJ2-4, with 9 nucleotides matching TRBD1. The trim removed 3 bases at V and 3 bases at J, leaving 6 bases unmatched. Germline CDR1 reads GTSNPN; CDR2 reads SVGIG (reference sequence). The CDR3 has 15 residues. CDR3 protein: CAWRGQGKDKNIQYF. CDR3 nucleotides: TGTGCCTGGAGGGGACAGGGTAAAGACAAAAACATTCAGTACTTC. Drawing the rest from reference TRBV30 and TRBJ2-4, the complete variable domain is SQTIHQWPATLVQPVGSPLSLECTVEGTSNPNLYWYRQAAGRGLQLLFYSVGIGQISSEVPQNLSASRPQDRQFILSSKKLLLSDSGFYLCAWRGQGKDKNIQYFGAGTRLSVL.

The chain uses TRBV2 and TRBJ1-5; TRBD1 might be the D (6 bases). The CDR3 runs to 15 residues. V lost 2 bases and J lost 5, with 13 bases in between. Germline assignment: CDR1 SNHLY and CDR2 FYNNEI. The CDR3 DNA sequence: TGTGCCAGCAGTGAATATCACAGGGACTATCAGCCCCAGCATTTT. This gives the protein CASSEYHRDYQPQHF.

There are many counts of this clonotype. The V and J genes are TRBV29-1 and TRBJ2-5; 7 positions match TRBD2. There are 14 residues in the CDR3. V lost 3 bases to trimming and J lost 5 bases; unmatched junction nucleotides: 9. CDR1 is SQVTM and CDR2 is ANQGSEA in the germline V gene. The CDR3, as DNA: TGCAGCGTTGATAAAGCGGGATTGGGGGAGACCCAGTACTTC. It is translated as CSVDKAGLGETQYF.

This chain uses TRBV25-1 with TRBJ1-6; D unclear. The CDR3 covers 13 residues. The V gene lost 4 bases and the J gene lost 5 bases, with 6 bases spanning the gap. Germline CDR1 MGHDK, CDR2 SYGVNS. For the CDR3, the DNA is TGTGCCAGCAGTGCGACTGATAATTCACCCCTCCACTTT. Translating gives CASSATDNSPLHF.

This clonotype appeared many times. The chain has TRBV20-1 and TRBJ2-5; tentatively, D is TRBD1 or TRBD2 (6 bases each). Germline V gene data show CDR1 as DFQATT and CDR2 as SNEGSKA (reference sequence). V was shortened by 6 bases and J by 9 bases, with 26 bases between the two germline ends. CDR3 length: 15 amino acids. The CDR3 region has the DNA TGCAGTGCCTTATTACCGGGACTCGGGGGCGAGGCCCAGTACTTC. It encodes CSALLPGLGGEAQYF.